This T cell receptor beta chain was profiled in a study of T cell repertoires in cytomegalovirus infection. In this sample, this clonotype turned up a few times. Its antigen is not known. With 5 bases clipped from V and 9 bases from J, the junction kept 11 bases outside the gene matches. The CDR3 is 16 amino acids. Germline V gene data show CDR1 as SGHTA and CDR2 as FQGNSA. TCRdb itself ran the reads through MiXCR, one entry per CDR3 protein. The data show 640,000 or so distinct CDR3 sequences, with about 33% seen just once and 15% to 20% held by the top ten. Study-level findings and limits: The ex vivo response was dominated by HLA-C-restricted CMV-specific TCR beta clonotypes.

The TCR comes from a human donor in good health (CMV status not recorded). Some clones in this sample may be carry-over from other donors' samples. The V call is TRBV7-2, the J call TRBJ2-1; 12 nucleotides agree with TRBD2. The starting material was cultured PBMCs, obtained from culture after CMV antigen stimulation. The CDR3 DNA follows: TGTGCCAGCAGCGCGGTACCTAGCGGGGGGGCTGGTGAGCAGTTCTTC. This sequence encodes CASSAVPSGGAGEQFF.